The 25 T cell receptor beta chains below were found in one sample sequenced in a study of blood T cell repertoires in COVID-19. Method: immunoSEQ multiplex PCR; TCRdb's copy keeps in-frame clones and lacks some. This sample has about 280,000 clones, with 65% to 90% found just once. Sequencing used peripheral blood. All receptors come from a human donor in a cohort sampled during active COVID-19.

Only one count was recorded for this clone. CDR3 nucleotide sequence: TGTGCCAGCAGCAACAGCCCAGGGGGCTCAAAGGCTTTCTTT. Amino acid sequence: CASSNSPGGSKAFF. The gene calls are TRBV14 and TRBJ1-1, with 8 bases fitting TRBD1. This CDR3 contains 14 residues. From germline, CDR1 is SGHDN and CDR2 FVKESK. The V gene end was trimmed by 5 bases and the J gene end by 11 bases; junction bases not matched to a gene: 13.

The chain combines TRBV7-2 with TRBJ1-2, with a weak D call TRBD1 (5 bases). Trimming cost V 3 bases and J 0 bases, with 8 bases left between them. Germline V gives CDR1 SGHTA, CDR2 FQGNSA. The CDR3 spans 14 residues. The CDR3: CASSLQGSNYGYTF. Here the CDR3 DNA reads TGTGCCAGCAGCTTGCAGGGCTCTAACTATGGCTACACCTTC.

This sequence joins TRBV25-1 and TRBJ2-2; 10 nucleotides match TRBD2. J lost 8 bases, V lost 5 bases, and 5 bases had no gene match. The CDR3 totals 14 residues. Germline CDR1 is MGHDK and CDR2 is SYGVNS. The CDR3 DNA reads as TGTGCCAGCAGTAAAATAGCGGGGGGAGGGGAGCTGTTTTTT. This sequence encodes CASSKIAGGGELFF. The full variable domain, rest sourced from reference TRBV25-1 and TRBJ2-2, is EADIYQTPRYLVIGTGKKITLECSQTMGHDKMYWYQQDPGMELHLIHYSYGVNSTEKGDLSSESTVSRIRTEHFPLTLESARPSHTSQYLCASSKIAGGGELFFGEGSRLTVL.

This chain links TRBV12-3 or TRBV12-4 with TRBJ1-4; tentative D call: TRBD1 (5 bases). Trimming removed 6 bases at V and 4 bases at J, with 9 bases between. The CDR3 consists of 13 residues. The CDR3 reads CASSRRGNEKLFF. In nucleotides, the CDR3 is TGTGCCAGCAGCCGGAGGGGTAATGAAAAACTGTTTTTT.

The count of this clone is one. This CDR3 is CASSATNEQFF. The DNA for the CDR3 is TGTGCCAGCTCAGCGACTAATGAGCAGTTCTTC. V usage is TRBV18 and J usage is TRBJ2-1, with D unresolved. The CDR3 sequence is 11 residues long. The V end was cut by 5 bases, the J end by 7 bases, with 6 bases between. Germline V gene lookup returns CDR1 KGHSH and CDR2 LQKENI.

J is TRBJ2-1 and V is TRBV28; D is possibly TRBD1 (5 bases). Germline V lookup: CDR1 MDHEN, CDR2 SYDVKM. The V end was cut by 3 bases, the J end by 6 bases, with 15 bases between. The CDR3 has 15 amino acids. CDR3 loop: CASSFNRAGSNEQFF. In DNA form, the CDR3 reads TGTGCCAGCAGTTTTAACCGTGCAGGGTCCAATGAGCAGTTCTTC.

This chain links TRBV29-1 with TRBJ2-1; maybe TRBD2 (6 bases). The V and J ends lost 4 bases and 10 bases respectively, with 17 bases between them. Germline V gene data show CDR1 as SQVTM and CDR2 as ANQGSEA. The CDR3 spans 13 residues. The CDR3 nucleotides are TGCAGCGTTGGAAGAGGGACTGGCTCAGAGCAGTTCTTC. It codes for CSVGRGTGSEQFF.

The chain recombines TRBV5-6 with TRBJ2-7; TRBD1 matches 7 bases. This CDR3 spans 13 amino acids. The germline V gene encodes CDR1 SGHDT and CDR2 YYEEEE. Losses at the gene ends were 2 bases for V and 3 bases for J; bases not matched to a gene: 2. The chain's CDR3 is CASSFGTDYEQYF. Here the CDR3 DNA reads TGTGCCAGCAGCTTTGGGACAGACTACGAGCAGTACTTC.

Turning to this clone: Other DNA sequences of this sample code for an identical CDR3. The genes are TRBV18 and TRBJ2-7; TRBD1 matches at 12 bases. CDR3 length equals 15 residues. Germline loops: CDR1 KGHSH, CDR2 LQKENI. The trim removed 0 bases at V and 4 bases at J, leaving 1 base unmatched. The CDR3 sequence is CASSPPGQGAYEQYF. The CDR3 nucleotides read TGTGCCAGCTCACCACCGGGACAGGGGGCTTACGAGCAGTACTTC.

This chain joins TRBV5-4 and TRBJ2-2; TRBD1 agrees at 9 bases. V lost 4 bases to trimming and J lost 0 bases; unmatched junction nucleotides: 13. Germline values: CDR1 SGHNT, CDR2 YYREEE (reference sequence). CDR3 length: 19 amino acids. DNA of the CDR3: TGTGCCAGCAGCCGGGACCACAGGGGGCAACTTTCGAACACCGGGGAGCTGTTTTTT. This encodes CASSRDHRGQLSNTGELFF. Full variable domain (missing parts from reference TRBV5-4 and TRBJ2-2): ETGVTQSPTHLIKTRGQQVTLRCSSQSGHNTVSWYQQALGQGPQFIFQYYREEENGRGNFPPRFSGLQFPNYSSELNVNALELDDSALYLCASSRDHRGQLSNTGELFFGEGSRLTVL.

This chain joins TRBV5-1 and TRBJ2-3, with D possibly TRBD2 on 6 matching bases. V lost 2 bases, J lost 6 bases, and 13 bases lay in between. The CDR3 has 14 amino acids. Germline-derived CDR1 and CDR2 are SGHRS and YFSETQ. CDR3 nucleotides: TGCGCCAGCAGCTTAGCGGGTCCACGGGATACGCAGTATTTT. Protein: CASSLAGPRDTQYF.

V is TRBV5-1 and J is TRBJ1-3; 11 bases line up with TRBD1. CDR3 length: 15 amino acids. Germline V gene sequence: CDR1 SGHRS, CDR2 YFSETQ. J lost 2 bases, V lost 5 bases, and 3 bases had no gene match. CDR3 residues: CASSAGQGAGNTIYF. For the CDR3, the DNA is TGCGCCAGCAGTGCGGGACAGGGGGCTGGAAACACCATATATTTT. Supplemented by reference TRBV5-1 and TRBJ1-3, the full variable domain reads KAGVTQTPRYLIKTRGQQVTLSCSPISGHRSVSWYQQTPGQGLQFLFEYFSETQRNKGNFPGRFSGRQFSNSRSEMNVSTLELGDSALYLCASSAGQGAGNTIYFGEGSWLTVV.

The J gene is TRBJ1-1, the V gene TRBV2, with D perhaps matching TRBD1 (6 bases). Trimming removed 2 bases at V and 5 bases at J, with 9 bases between. The CDR3 spans 13 residues. Germline V gene data show CDR1 as SNHLY and CDR2 as FYNNEI. CDR3 residues: CASSEPQGTEAFF. The CDR3 nucleotides are TGTGCCAGCAGTGAACCACAGGGAACTGAAGCTTTCTTT.

In DNA, the CDR3 is TGTGCCATCAGTGAGATCTTGTTTGATGGCTACACCTTC. Encoded protein: CAISEILFDGYTF. This sequence joins TRBV10-3 and TRBJ1-2; D gene ambiguous. Germline CDR1 ENHRY, CDR2 SYGVKD. V was pared by 2 bases and J by 6 bases, with 10 bases between. The CDR3 covers 13 residues.

The chain recombines TRBV11-2 with TRBJ2-1; TRBD2 matches at 9 bases. Germline V gene sequence: CDR1 SGHAT, CDR2 FQNNGV. J gave up 9 bases and V 3 bases, and 9 bases lay outside the gene matches. The CDR3 runs to 15 residues. The CDR3 is CASSFAGGRFSEQFF. The CDR3 DNA reads TGTGCCAGCAGCTTTGCGGGAGGGAGGTTTAGTGAGCAGTTCTTC.

The chain couples TRBV5-1 to TRBJ2-1; possibly TRBD2 for D (5 bases). Looked up from germline, CDR1 is SGHRS and CDR2 is YFSETQ. CDR3 length: 13 residues. V lost 2 bases, J lost 8 bases, and 11 bases lay in between. CDR3 sequence reads: CASSFSSLDEQFF. CDR3 sequence (DNA): TGCGCCAGCAGCTTTTCTAGCCTTGATGAGCAGTTCTTC. Full variable domain (remainder filled in from reference TRBV5-1 and TRBJ2-1): KAGVTQTPRYLIKTRGQQVTLSCSPISGHRSVSWYQQTPGQGLQFLFEYFSETQRNKGNFPGRFSGRQFSNSRSEMNVSTLELGDSALYLCASSFSSLDEQFFGPGTRLTVL.

By share, this clone ranks as medium-sized (0.01 to 0.1%). The chain uses TRBV7-9 and TRBJ1-1, with D possibly being TRBD1 (6 bases). The V end was cut by 4 bases, the J end by 3 bases, with 27 bases between. Germline V gene data show CDR1 as SEHNR and CDR2 as FQNEAQ (reference sequence). CDR3 size: 19 residues. The CDR3 loop is CASSSTALTGPTRDTEAFF. Here the CDR3 DNA reads TGTGCCAGCAGCTCGACTGCTCTGACAGGCCCAACCAGAGACACTGAAGCTTTCTTT.

This sequence joins TRBV7-9 and TRBJ1-4, with unresolved D. This CDR3 region has 15 residues. Germline values: CDR1 SEHNR, CDR2 FQNEAQ (reference sequence). The germline V and J ends were trimmed by 5 bases and 4 bases, with 14 bases remaining between them. The CDR3 bases are TGTGCCAGCAGCCCCCCTACAGCCTTTAATGAAAAACTGTTTTTT. The encoded protein is CASSPPTAFNEKLFF.

In regard to this clone: At one end, the junction sequence differs from germline, possibly due to a read error. The rearrangement joins TRBV6-5 to TRBJ1-3; 9 bases are a match to TRBD1. This CDR3 is built from 15 residues. Germline CDR1 MNHEY, CDR2 SVGAGI. CDR3 region: CATTLGQGTGNIIYF. CDR3 bases: TGTGCCACAACCCTTGGACAGGGGACTGGAAACATCATATATTTT.

The chain has TRBV2 and TRBJ2-5; TRBD1 agrees at 9 bases. V was pared by 6 bases and J by 3 bases, with 11 bases of the junction left unmatched. The CDR3 has 16 residues. The germline V gene encodes CDR1 SNHLY and CDR2 FYNNEI. CDR3 amino acids: CASRPNRGLIKETQYF. CDR3 DNA: TGTGCCAGCAGACCCAACAGGGGGCTAATCAAAGAGACCCAGTACTTC.

The J gene is TRBJ2-1, the V gene TRBV3-1 (or the pseudogene TRBV3-2); tentative D call: TRBD2 (6 bases). The germline V gene encodes CDR1 LGHDT and CDR2 YNNKEL (reference sequence). The CDR3 contains 16 residues. V was trimmed by 1 base and J by 0 bases, leaving 10 bases between them. The CDR3 DNA follows: TGTGCCAGCAGCCAAGGCTACGGGAGCTCCTACAATGAGCAGTTCTTC. Translation: CASSQGYGSSYNEQFF.

This clone was seen a few times. The chain links TRBV27 to TRBJ2-7, with 9 bases fitting TRBD1. Germline lookup yields CDR1 MNHEY and CDR2 SMNVEV (reference sequence). There are 15 residues in the CDR3. V lost 8 bases, J lost 4 bases, and 12 bases stayed unmatched. The CDR3 is CASGIGTGIGYEQYF. The CDR3 region has the DNA TGTGCCAGCGGGATCGGGACAGGGATAGGGTACGAGCAGTACTTC.

The V call is TRBV3-1 (or the pseudogene TRBV3-2), the J call TRBJ1-1; 8 nucleotides line up with TRBD1. Germline CDR1 and CDR2: LGHDT and YNNKEL (reference sequence). The ends lost 1 base at V and 2 bases at J; junction bases unmatched: 3. CDR3 length: 15 amino acids. The chain's CDR3 is CASSQGTGINTEAFF. CDR3 nucleotides: TGTGCCAGCAGCCAAGGGACAGGGATTAACACTGAAGCTTTCTTT.

This chain links TRBV5-3 with TRBJ2-2, with 9 positions matching TRBD1. TRBV5-3 qualifies as an ORF whose function is uncertain. The V and J ends lost 8 bases and 6 bases, in that order; junction bases with no gene match: 8. The length of the CDR3 is 14 residues. The CDR3 protein is CARARDRVPGELFF. The CDR3 nucleotides are TGTGCCAGGGCCCGGGACAGGGTTCCCGGGGAGCTGTTTTTT.

The chain carries TRBV3-1 (or the pseudogene TRBV3-2) and TRBJ1-6, with D tentatively TRBD1 (5 bases). Trimming took off 4 bases at V and 7 bases at J, with 11 bases between the two ends. This CDR3 comprises 14 residues. Per the germline V gene, CDR1 is LGHDT and CDR2 is YNNKEL (reference sequence). This CDR3 is CASSPAGWNSPLHF. In nucleotides, the CDR3 is TGTGCCAGCAGCCCGGCAGGGTGGAATTCACCCCTCCACTTT.